The 22 T cell receptor beta chains in this list originate from one sample, sequenced in a study of blood T cells in healthy people across ages. A J-beta primer mix and a sample-barcoded 5' primer were used in a second PCR of about 7 to 12 cycles. TCRdb re-called the 5' RACE reads through MiXCR, storing one row per CDR3 protein. The profile shows roughly 700,000 distinct CDR3 sequences, around 48% of them singletons. The sequenced material came from blood. These receptors all come from a woman aged 60-75 years in good health.

The chain employs TRBV11-1 and TRBJ2-5; no clear D gene. The CDR3 is 13 residues long. Germline V CDR1 and CDR2: SGHAT, FQDESV (reference sequence). Trimming left V 2 bases short and J 3 bases short, with 7 bases between. In nucleotides, the CDR3 is TGTGCCAGCAGCTTACTAGTAAAAGAGACCCAGTACTTC. It yields the protein CASSLLVKETQYF.

This clonotype was observed a few times. The chain combines TRBV20-1 with TRBJ1-6, with D maybe TRBD1 (5 bases). The CDR3 spans 14 residues. CDR1 is DFQATT, CDR2 SNEGSKA, per germline (reference sequence). Trimming took off 2 bases at V and 3 bases at J, with 8 bases between the two ends. The CDR3 here is CSARPGHYNSPLHF. The CDR3 region has the DNA TGCAGTGCTAGACCTGGACACTATAATTCACCCCTCCACTTT.

The chain links TRBV11-3 to TRBJ2-7, with TRBD2 matching over 15 bases. CDR1 SGHNT and CDR2 YENEEA come from the germline V gene. This CDR3 contains 19 residues. Unmatched junction bases numbered 11, after V lost 4 bases and J lost 1 base. The CDR3 protein is CASSSVQGLAGGVSYEQYF. The CDR3 bases are TGTGCCAGCAGCTCAGTACAGGGACTAGCGGGAGGTGTGTCCTACGAGCAGTACTTC.

This chain links TRBV12-3 or TRBV12-4 with TRBJ2-6; D assignment may be TRBD1 or TRBD2 (5 bases each). This CDR3 region has 16 residues. The V and J ends lost 6 bases and 4 bases respectively, with 16 bases between them. DNA of the CDR3: TGTGCCAGCAGCCGGGGCGCTTCGCCCGGGGCCAACGTCCTGACTTTC. It codes for CASSRGASPGANVLTF.

The chain recombines TRBV3-1 with TRBJ1-1, with D hard to call. CDR1 and CDR2 from the germline V gene are LGHDT and YNNKEL (reference sequence). V gave up 1 base and J gave up 6 bases, with 12 bases separating them. The CDR3 covers 14 residues. In DNA form, the CDR3 reads TGTGCCAGCAGCCAAGGTGAGGGCACACCTGAAGCTTTCTTT. It encodes CASSQGEGTPEAFF.

This clonotype occurred once. J is TRBJ1-1 and V is TRBV14; D is unclear. The germline gives CDR1 SGHDN, CDR2 FVKESK. Trimming stripped 4 bases from V and 1 base from J, with 13 bases between. The CDR3 has 15 residues. The chain's CDR3 is CASSPRLSGNTEAFF. The DNA for the CDR3 is TGTGCCAGCAGCCCCCGATTGAGTGGGAACACTGAAGCTTTCTTT.

The genes are TRBV27 and TRBJ2-4; D remains unclear. The germline V gene encodes CDR1 MNHEY and CDR2 SMNVEV (reference sequence). The CDR3 extends over 12 amino acids. V was clipped by 6 bases and J by 2 bases, with 5 bases between them. The CDR3 DNA is TGTGCCAGCAGGAACCCCAAAAACATTCAGTACTTC. Translating it yields CASRNPKNIQYF.

Many counts were recorded for this clonotype. The rearrangement uses TRBV7-2 and TRBJ2-5; 14 nucleotides agree with TRBD2. Germline CDR1 reads SGHTA; CDR2 reads FQGNSA. After removal of 1 base from V and 0 bases from J, the junction contained 7 bases not matched to a gene. The CDR3 has 19 residues. The CDR3 DNA reads as TGTGCCAGCAGCTTAGAGACTAGCGGGAGGGGTAGGGACCAAGAGACCCAGTACTTC. Its protein is CASSLETSGRGRDQETQYF.

V usage is TRBV15 and J usage is TRBJ2-7; D gene uncertain. This CDR3 has 16 residues. V was shortened by 1 base and J by 2 bases, with 15 bases between the two germline ends. The germline gives CDR1 LNHNV, CDR2 YYDKDF (reference sequence). The chain's CDR3 is CATSRGELNLPYEQYF. The CDR3 DNA is TGTGCCACCAGCAGAGGGGAACTCAACCTTCCCTACGAGCAGTACTTC.

The chain is built from TRBV15 and TRBJ2-5, with D tentatively TRBD2 (6 bases). Per the germline V gene, CDR1 is LNHNV and CDR2 is YYDKDF (reference sequence). The CDR3 spans 18 residues. V lost 0 bases, J lost 0 bases, and 17 bases lay in between. Written as DNA, the CDR3 is TGTGCCACCAGCAGAGACCCAGCGGGCCGACGGAACCAAGAGACCCAGTACTTC. Translated, it gives CATSRDPAGRRNQETQYF.

V is TRBV7-2 and J is TRBJ2-5, with TRBD1 matching 8 bases. Trimming at V came to 3 bases and at J to 4 bases, leaving 1 base not matched to a gene. CDR1 SGHTA and CDR2 FQGNSA come from the germline V gene. There are 13 residues in the CDR3. The CDR3 nucleotides read TGTGCCAGCAGCTTGGGGACAGGAGAGACCCAGTACTTC. Translation: CASSLGTGETQYF.

CDR3 loop: CASSFLSLYGRSTDTQYF. The CDR3 nucleotides read TGTGCCAGCAGTTTCCTCTCCCTATACGGGAGGTCGACAGATACGCAGTATTTT. This chain uses TRBV28 with TRBJ2-3, with TRBD2 matching over 7 bases. The length of the CDR3 is 18 residues. Germline CDR1 reads MDHEN; CDR2 reads SYDVKM. After removal of 3 bases from V and 3 bases from J, the junction contained 15 bases not matched to a gene.

Remarks on this clonotype: A much more abundant neighbour one base away suggests this may be a read error. The genes are TRBV10-3 and TRBJ2-1, with a tentative D call TRBD2 (5 bases). Per the germline V gene, CDR1 is ENHRY and CDR2 is SYGVKD. V lost 6 bases and J 0 bases, leaving 12 bases between the germline ends. CDR3 length: 15 amino acids. CDR3 in amino acids: CAISWRTNSYNEQFF. The CDR3 DNA reads as TGTGCCATCAGCTGGAGGACCAACTCCTACAATGAGCAGTTCTTC.

The rearrangement uses TRBV5-1 and TRBJ2-3; 7 bases line up with TRBD1. The CDR3 is made up of 15 amino acids. The germline V gene encodes CDR1 SGHRS and CDR2 YFSETQ. With 2 bases clipped from V and 1 base from J, the junction kept 4 bases outside the gene matches. CDR3 nucleotides: TGCGCCAGCAGCTTACAGGGGATCGGCACAGATACGCAGTATTTT. Translating it yields CASSLQGIGTDTQYF.

The chain carries TRBV7-3 and TRBJ2-6; no reliable D call. The V and J ends lost 8 bases and 3 bases respectively, with 8 bases between them. The CDR3 is made up of 13 amino acids. Germline loops: CDR1 SGHTA, CDR2 FQGTGA. The CDR3 DNA is TGTGCCAGCGGGAAGGTTGGGGCCAACGTCCTGACTTTC. Translated, it gives CASGKVGANVLTF.

The V call is TRBV12-3 or TRBV12-4, the J call TRBJ2-7; D uncertain. Trimming took 7 bases from V and 7 from J, leaving 17 bases between them. The CDR3 is made up of 13 amino acids. The CDR3 DNA follows: TGTGCCAGCAAGGTCTTCTCCTACAATGAGCAGTACTTC. It translates to CASKVFSYNEQYF.

The gene calls are TRBV7-2 and TRBJ2-7, with 12 bases aligning to TRBD2. Germline CDR1 is SGHTA and CDR2 is FQGNSA. This CDR3 has 15 amino acids. The V segment lost 4 bases and the J segment 4 bases; nucleotides outside the gene matches: 5. CDR3 nucleotides: TGTGCCAGCAGCTACCTAGCGGGAGGGGGGTACGAGCAGTACTTC. This gives the protein CASSYLAGGGYEQYF. Supplemented by reference TRBV7-2 and TRBJ2-7, the full variable domain reads GAGVSQSPSNKVTEKGKDVELRCDPISGHTALYWYRQSLGQGLEFLIYFQGNSAPDKSGLPSDRFSAERTGGSVSTLTIQRTQQEDSAVYLCASSYLAGGGYEQYFGPGTRLTVT.

The rearrangement uses TRBV5-1 and TRBJ2-1; D is unclear. This CDR3 contains 14 residues. The ends were cut back, 0 bases at V and 5 bases at J, with 9 bases in the middle. Germline lookup yields CDR1 SGHRS and CDR2 YFSETQ. CDR3 nucleotide sequence: TGCGCCAGCAGCTTGGGTGGGAAACACAATGAGCAGTTCTTC. Protein sequence: CASSLGGKHNEQFF.

This clonotype has ten or more counts. The chain is built from TRBV7-2 and TRBJ2-7; TRBD2 agrees at 9 bases. The CDR3 has 14 residues. With V trimmed by 3 bases and J by 6 bases, 6 bases remained unmatched. Germline CDR1 reads SGHTA; CDR2 reads FQGNSA. CDR3: CASSFGTSYGEQYF. CDR3 nucleotides: TGTGCCAGCAGCTTCGGGACTAGCTACGGCGAGCAGTACTTC.

The J gene is TRBJ2-1, the V gene TRBV15; D is unresolved. The J call may be mistaken, given a closer DNA end match to TRBJ2-7. Germline-derived CDR1 and CDR2 are LNHNV and YYDKDF (reference sequence). This CDR3 has 17 residues. The CDR3 DNA reads TGTGCCACCAGCAGAGATCGCAGCGCGGCATACTACAATGAGCAGTACTTC. Translated: CATSRDRSAAYYNEQYF.

V is TRBV6-2 or TRBV6-3 and J is TRBJ2-1; D is perhaps TRBD2 (6 bases). V shed 9 bases and J shed 0 bases, with 12 bases lying between them. This CDR3 is 14 amino acids long. The V gene's germline CDR1 is MNHEY and CDR2 SVGEGT. The CDR3 nucleotides are TGTGCCAGTATAGCGGATAGCTCCTACAATGAGCAGTTCTTC. It encodes CASIADSSYNEQFF.

The rearrangement links TRBV27 to TRBJ2-7, with TRBD2 as a possible D gene (5 bases). This CDR3 contains 12 residues. V was cut by 6 bases and J by 6 bases, with 12 bases left in between. Germline CDR1 reads MNHEY; CDR2 reads SMNVEV (reference sequence). The CDR3 DNA reads as TGTGCCAGCAGGACTAATGGAGGCGAGCAGTACTTC. Encoded protein: CASRTNGGEQYF.